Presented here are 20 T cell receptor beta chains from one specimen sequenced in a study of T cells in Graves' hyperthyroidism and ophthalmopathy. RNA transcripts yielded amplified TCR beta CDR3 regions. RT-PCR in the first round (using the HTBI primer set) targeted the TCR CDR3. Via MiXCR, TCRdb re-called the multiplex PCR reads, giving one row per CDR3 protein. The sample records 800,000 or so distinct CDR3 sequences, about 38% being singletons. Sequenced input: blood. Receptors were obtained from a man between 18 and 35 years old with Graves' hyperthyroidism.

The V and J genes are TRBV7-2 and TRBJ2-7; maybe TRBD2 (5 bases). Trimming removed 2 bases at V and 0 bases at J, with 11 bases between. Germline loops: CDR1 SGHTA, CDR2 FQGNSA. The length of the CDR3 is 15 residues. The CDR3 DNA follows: TGTGCCAGCAGCTTACCCGGGAAGGGCTCCTACGAGCAGTACTTC. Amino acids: CASSLPGKGSYEQYF.

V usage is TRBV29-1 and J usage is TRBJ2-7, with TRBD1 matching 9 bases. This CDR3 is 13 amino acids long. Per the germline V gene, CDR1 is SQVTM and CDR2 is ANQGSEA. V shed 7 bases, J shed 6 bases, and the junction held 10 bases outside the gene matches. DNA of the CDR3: TGCAGCGCCCGGACAGGGGACTTTCTCGAGCAGTACTTC. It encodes CSARTGDFLEQYF.

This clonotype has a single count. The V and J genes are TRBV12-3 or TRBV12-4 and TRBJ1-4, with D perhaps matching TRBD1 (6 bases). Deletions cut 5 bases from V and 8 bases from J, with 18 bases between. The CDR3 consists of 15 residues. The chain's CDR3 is CASSRGAGSQEKLFF. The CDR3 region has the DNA TGTGCCAGCAGTAGGGGGGCGGGATCGCAAGAAAAACTGTTTTTT.

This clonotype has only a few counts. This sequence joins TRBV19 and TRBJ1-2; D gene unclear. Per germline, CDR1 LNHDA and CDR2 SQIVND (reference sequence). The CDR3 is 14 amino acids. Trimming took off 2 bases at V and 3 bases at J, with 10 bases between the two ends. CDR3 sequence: CASSITASHYGYTF. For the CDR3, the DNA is TGTGCCAGTAGTATAACCGCCAGTCACTATGGCTACACCTTC.

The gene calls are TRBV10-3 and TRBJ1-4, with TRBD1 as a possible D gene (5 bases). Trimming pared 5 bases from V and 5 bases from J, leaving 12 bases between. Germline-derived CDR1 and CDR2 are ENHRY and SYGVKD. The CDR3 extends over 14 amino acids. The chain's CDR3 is CAISWAGGNEKLFF. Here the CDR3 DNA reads TGTGCCATCAGTTGGGCTGGGGGGAATGAAAAACTGTTTTTT.

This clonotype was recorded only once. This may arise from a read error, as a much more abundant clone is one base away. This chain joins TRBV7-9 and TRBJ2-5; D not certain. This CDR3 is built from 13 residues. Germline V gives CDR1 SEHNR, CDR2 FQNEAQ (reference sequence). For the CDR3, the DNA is TGTGCCAGCAACTTAGAGTTAAGGGAGACCCAGTACTTC. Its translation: CASNLELRETQYF.

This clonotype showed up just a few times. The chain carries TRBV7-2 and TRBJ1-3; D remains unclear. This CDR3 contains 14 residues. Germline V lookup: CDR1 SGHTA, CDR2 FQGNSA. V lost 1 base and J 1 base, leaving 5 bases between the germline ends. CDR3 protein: CASSLVYSGNTIYF. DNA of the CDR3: TGTGCCAGCAGCTTAGTTTATTCTGGAAACACCATATATTTT.

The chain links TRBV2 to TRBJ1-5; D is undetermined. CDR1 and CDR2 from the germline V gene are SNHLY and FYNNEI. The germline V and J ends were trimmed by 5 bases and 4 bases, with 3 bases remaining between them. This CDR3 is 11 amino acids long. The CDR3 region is CASSINQPQHF. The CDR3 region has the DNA TGTGCCAGCAGTATAAATCAGCCCCAGCATTTT.

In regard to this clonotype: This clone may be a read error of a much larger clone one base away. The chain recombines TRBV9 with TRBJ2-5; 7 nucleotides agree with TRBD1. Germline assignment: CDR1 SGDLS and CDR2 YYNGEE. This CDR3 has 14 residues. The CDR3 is CASSGWDSQETRYF. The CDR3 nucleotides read TGTGCCAGCAGCGGATGGGACAGCCAAGAGACCCGGTACTTC. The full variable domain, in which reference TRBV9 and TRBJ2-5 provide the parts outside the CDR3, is DSGVTQTPKHLITATGQRVTLRCSPRSGDLSVYWYQQSLDQGLQFLIQYYNGEERAKGNILERFSAQQFPDLHSELNLSSLELGDSALYFCASSGWDSQETRYFGPGTRLLVL.

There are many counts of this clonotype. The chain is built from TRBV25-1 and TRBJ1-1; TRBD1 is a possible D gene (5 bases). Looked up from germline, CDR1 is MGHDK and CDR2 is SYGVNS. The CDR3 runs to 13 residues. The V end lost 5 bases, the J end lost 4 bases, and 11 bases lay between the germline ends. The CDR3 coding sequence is TGTGCCAGCAGTTCCTTGGGGCCCACTGAAGCTTTCTTT. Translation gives CASSSLGPTEAFF.

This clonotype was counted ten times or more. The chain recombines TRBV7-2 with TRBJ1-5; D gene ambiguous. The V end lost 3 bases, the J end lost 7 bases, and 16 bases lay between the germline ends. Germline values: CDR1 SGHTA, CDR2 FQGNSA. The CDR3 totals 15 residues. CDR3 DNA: TGTGCCAGCAGCTTGGAAGCCCTAGATGGCCAGCCCCAGCATTTT. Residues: CASSLEALDGQPQHF.

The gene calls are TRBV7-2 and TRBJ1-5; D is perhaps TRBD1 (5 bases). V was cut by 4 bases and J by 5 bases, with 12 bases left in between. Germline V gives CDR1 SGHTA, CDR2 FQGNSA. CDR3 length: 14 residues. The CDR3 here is CASSSRDAYQPQHF. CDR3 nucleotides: TGTGCCAGCAGCTCCCGGGACGCCTATCAGCCCCAGCATTTT.

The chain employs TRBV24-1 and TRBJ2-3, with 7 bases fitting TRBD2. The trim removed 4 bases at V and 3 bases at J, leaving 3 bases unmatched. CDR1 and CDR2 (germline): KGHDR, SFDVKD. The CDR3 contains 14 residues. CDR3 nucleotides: TGTGCCACCAGTGACAGAGCGGGGACAGATACGCAGTATTTT. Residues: CATSDRAGTDTQYF.

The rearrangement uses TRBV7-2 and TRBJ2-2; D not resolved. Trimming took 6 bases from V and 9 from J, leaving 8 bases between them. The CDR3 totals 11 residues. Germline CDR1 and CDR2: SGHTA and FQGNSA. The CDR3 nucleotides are TGTGCCAGCAGAGAGAACAGGGAGCTGTTTTTT. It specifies CASRENRELFF.

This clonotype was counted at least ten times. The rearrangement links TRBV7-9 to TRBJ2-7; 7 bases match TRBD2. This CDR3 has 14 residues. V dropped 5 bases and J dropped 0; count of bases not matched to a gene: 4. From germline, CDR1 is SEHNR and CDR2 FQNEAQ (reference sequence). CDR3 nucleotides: TGTGCCAGCAGCCAGGGCGGGAGCTCCTACGAGCAGTACTTC. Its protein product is CASSQGGSSYEQYF.

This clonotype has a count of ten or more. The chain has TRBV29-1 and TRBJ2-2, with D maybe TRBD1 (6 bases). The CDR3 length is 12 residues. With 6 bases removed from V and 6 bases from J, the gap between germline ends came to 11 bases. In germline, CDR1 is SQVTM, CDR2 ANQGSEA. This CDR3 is CSVVQGPGELFF. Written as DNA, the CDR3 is TGCAGCGTAGTACAGGGCCCCGGGGAGCTGTTTTTT.

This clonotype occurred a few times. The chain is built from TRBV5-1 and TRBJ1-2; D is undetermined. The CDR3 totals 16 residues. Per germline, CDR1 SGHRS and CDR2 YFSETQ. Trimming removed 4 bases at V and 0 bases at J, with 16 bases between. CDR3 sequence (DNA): TGCGCCAGCAGCCCGTTGGCATCCTCTTCTAACTATGGCTACACCTTC. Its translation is CASSPLASSSNYGYTF.

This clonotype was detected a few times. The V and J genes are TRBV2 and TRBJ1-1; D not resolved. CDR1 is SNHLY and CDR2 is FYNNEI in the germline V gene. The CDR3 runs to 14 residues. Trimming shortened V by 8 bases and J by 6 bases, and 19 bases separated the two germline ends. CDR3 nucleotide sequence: TGTGCCAGCCTTCCCCGGACGAATTACGCTGAAGCTTTCTTT. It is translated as CASLPRTNYAEAFF. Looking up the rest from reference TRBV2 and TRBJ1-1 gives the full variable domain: EPEVTQTPSHQVTQMGQEVILRCVPISNHLYFYWYRQILGQKVEFLVSFYNNEISEKSEIFDDQFSVERPDGSNFTLKIRSTKLEDSAMYFCASLPRTNYAEAFFGQGTRLTVV.

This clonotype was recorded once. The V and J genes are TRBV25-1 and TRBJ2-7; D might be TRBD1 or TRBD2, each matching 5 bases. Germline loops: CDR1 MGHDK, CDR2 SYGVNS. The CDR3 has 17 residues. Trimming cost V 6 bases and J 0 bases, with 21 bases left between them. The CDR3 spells CASSPPSPTGHSYEQYF. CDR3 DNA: TGTGCCAGCAGCCCTCCGAGCCCTACGGGGCACTCCTACGAGCAGTACTTC.

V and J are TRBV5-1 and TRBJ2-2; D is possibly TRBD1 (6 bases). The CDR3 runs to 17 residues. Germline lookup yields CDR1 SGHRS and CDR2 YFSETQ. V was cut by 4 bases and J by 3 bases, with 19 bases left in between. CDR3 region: CASSREGYRVHTGELFF. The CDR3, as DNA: TGCGCCAGCAGCCGGGAAGGGTACAGGGTCCACACCGGGGAGCTGTTTTTT.